This T cell receptor (beta chain) was retrieved from a study of T cells after yellow fever vaccination (dated by TCRdb to between 2018 and 2021). Background for the entire study: The SMART-Seq v4 Ultra Low Input RNA kit was used to prepare libraries from fractions with low cell numbers. Blood samples were taken at several timepoints before and after primary and secondary immunization, and bulk PBMC replicates and cell subsets were isolated. Two healthy male donors, one aged 18 to 30 and one aged 30 to 40 years, made up the cohort. To follow T-cell clones before and after both primary and booster YFV17D yellow fever vaccination, bulk TCR alpha and beta repertoires underwent longitudinal sequencing.

Broader findings and caveats from the paper: The secondary T-cell response was weaker than the primary response but faster, peaking on day 5 instead of day 15. Because only a couple of donors were included in the study, the extent to which the findings can be generalized is limited. Most clones expanded after primary vaccination (96% of CD4 and 88% of CD8) were re-detected after the booster, suggesting that broad memory maintenance occurred. Computational filtering was needed because FACS-sorted repertoires could contain abundant contaminating clonotypes from the bulk population. A small fraction of clonotypes showed up in both the CD4 and CD8 compartments, probably as a result of convergent recombination.

This clonotype was counted a few times. Its cognate antigen has yet to be identified. Base qualities are not provided; no much larger clone lies one nucleotide away. The data were produced on an Illumina NovaSeq 6000. TCR cDNA was synthesized by 5'RACE template switching, through which a universal primer site and unique molecular identifiers were introduced. Priming of cDNA synthesis was performed from both the TCR alpha and TCR beta constant segments. Libraries were amplified in two PCR steps, with sample barcodes and sequencing adapters added in the second step. Sequencing of libraries was performed on Illumina HiSeq 2500 (2x100 bp) or NovaSeq (2x150 bp). For the original study's pipeline: MIGEC handled demultiplexing of reads and collapsing into UMI consensus sequences, while MiXCR performed V(D)J alignment. Vaccine-responding clonotypes were identified with edgeR using replicate PBMC samples, with FDR below 0.01 and a log2 fold change above 5 up to day 15 being required. Each bulk clonotype was labeled CD4 or CD8 based on which sequenced repertoire, CD4 or CD8, contained the clonotype at higher abundance. TCRdb reran the public reads through fastp at Q25 and MiXCR, keeping productive beta chains. Each record represents a unique CDR3 protein, reported with the most common genes and DNA among its rows. The V and J calls follow TCRdb's processing rather than the paper's. Present in this sample are 250,000 to 400,000 distinct CDR3 sequences, approximately 4.3% of which were seen just once. In total, the top ten clones hold roughly 21% of the sample.

What this sample's treatment or condition label stands for: live attenuated yellow fever vaccine strain. At each blood-draw timepoint, two biological replicates of bulk PBMCs were collected. PBMCs were isolated from peripheral blood using a standard Ficoll-Paque protocol. TriZol was used to extract RNA from bulk PBMCs, from CD4 and CD8 fractions, and from dextramer-positive and dextramer-negative fractions. From a lookup of the germline V gene (reference sequence), CDR1 and CDR2 are LGHDT and YNNKEL. Spanning cysteine to phenylalanine, the CDR3 consists of 13 amino acids. The retained sequence is limited to the CDR3, 39 bases, with the frame set at the first base. Trimming removed 4 bases from V and 7 bases from J; the gene matches leave 6 bases unexplained.

This receptor was obtained from a man between 18 and 29 years old who received the YFV17D yellow fever vaccine. The starting material was PBMCs, obtained 15 days after the yellow fever booster vaccination. This receptor chain uses TRBV3-1 and TRBJ1-1, with 7 junctional bases fitting TRBD1. The CDR3 in this case is CASSPQGDGEAFF. The sequenced DNA: TGTGCCAGCAGCCCCCAGGGGGACGGTGAAGCTTTCTTT.